This T cell receptor (beta chain) originates from a study of shared clonotypes between healthy human individuals. The donors, healthy adults who were HIV-negative, had experienced no recent acute infections or vaccinations. The CD4+ fraction was divided into a CD45RA+ naive subset and a CD45RA-negative memory subset. Method: immunoSEQ multiplex PCR; TCRdb's copy keeps in-frame clones and lacks some. The sample carries approximately 350,000 clones, approximately 79% recorded once. Overall study results and limits: Several donors had around 5% of their naive CD4 clonotypes in common. Genetic and exposure-history diversity was limited by the small donor number.

About this clone: Its antigen is not known. In the same sample, other DNA sequences code for this CDR3.

V shed 0 bases, J shed 1 base, and the junction held 7 bases outside the gene matches. The CDR3 totals 16 residues. Germline CDR1 and CDR2: SGHRS and YFSETQ. This TCR came from a man aged 25 to 40 in good health. The sample comprised memory CD4+ T cells sorted from blood. The subset denotes: CD45RA-negative fraction. This rearrangement joins TRBV5-1 to TRBJ2-7, with 7 positions matching TRBD1. CDR3 bases: TGCGCCAGCAGCTTGGCCCCAACAGGGGATTCCTACGAGCAGTACTTC. Its protein is CASSLAPTGDSYEQYF.